These 20 T cell receptor beta chains originate from one sample sequenced in a study of graft-versus-host responses after intestinal transplantation. TCRdb's copy holds only in-frame clones and misses some; the assay was immunoSEQ multiplex PCR. The sample holds just under 65,000 clones, more than 90% seen once. The antigens for these receptors are not known. This specimen consisted of unstimulated CD8+ T cells sorted from spleen or lymph node cells, obtained before transplant. Source of these receptors: a human donor who was the organ donor for an intestinal transplant.

The rearrangement joins TRBV2 to TRBJ2-7; a weak D match, TRBD1 (5 bases). The germline V gene has CDR1 SNHLY and CDR2 FYNNEI. The CDR3 totals 14 residues. Trimming took 7 bases from V and 0 from J, leaving 13 bases between them. CDR3 sequence reads: CASTQGENSYEQYF. The DNA of the CDR3 is TGTGCCAGCACCCAAGGGGAAAACTCCTACGAGCAGTACTTC.

The V gene is TRBV19, the J gene TRBJ1-5; D might be TRBD1 (5 bases). Germline V gene sequence: CDR1 LNHDA, CDR2 SQIVND (reference sequence). This CDR3 has 16 amino acids. Between the trimmed V and J ends, which lost 4 bases and 2 bases, there was a span of 15 bases. Here the CDR3 reads CASSTARTTGNQPQHF. The DNA for the CDR3 is TGTGCCAGTAGTACCGCGCGGACAACGGGCAATCAGCCCCAGCATTTT.

V and J are TRBV28 and TRBJ1-4, with a possible D match to TRBD1 (6 bases). The CDR3 loop spans 14 amino acids. Trimming removed 3 bases from V and 5 bases from J, with 10 bases in between. Germline V gene sequence: CDR1 MDHEN, CDR2 SYDVKM. DNA of the CDR3: TGTGCCAGCAGTTTCACAGGGTGGAATGAAAAACTGTTTTTT. Amino acids: CASSFTGWNEKLFF.

The CDR3 nucleotides are TGCGCCAGCAGCCAATTCTTGAACACTGAAGCTTTCTTT. Residues: CASSQFLNTEAFF. The chain links TRBV4-3 to TRBJ1-1; no reliable D call. V was shortened by 2 bases and J by 0 bases, with 4 bases between the two germline ends. The CDR3 is 13 amino acids. The germline CDR1 and CDR2 sequences are LGHNA and YSLEER.

This clone is a singleton in its sample. The V gene is TRBV28, the J gene TRBJ1-1; D perhaps matches TRBD1 (5 bases). V dropped 3 bases and J dropped 2 bases, with 10 bases sitting between them. There are 14 residues in the CDR3. Germline lookup yields CDR1 MDHEN and CDR2 SYDVKM. The CDR3 protein is CASSFKGFNTEAFF. The CDR3 coding sequence is TGTGCCAGCAGTTTTAAGGGGTTCAACACTGAAGCTTTCTTT.

J is TRBJ2-1 and V is TRBV5-1, with TRBD2 as a possible D gene (5 bases). CDR1 and CDR2 from the germline V gene are SGHRS and YFSETQ. With 3 bases removed from V and 9 bases from J, the gap between germline ends came to 13 bases. This CDR3 spans 13 amino acids. CDR3 bases: TGCGCCAGCAGCTGGTCGGGATTTGGTGAGCAGTTCTTC. As protein: CASSWSGFGEQFF.

The chain is built from TRBV4-3 and TRBJ2-5; TRBD2 matches at 10 bases. Germline V gene sequence: CDR1 LGHNA, CDR2 YSLEER. V was clipped by 4 bases and J by 5 bases; unmatched bases: 10. The CDR3 is 16 amino acids. The CDR3 spells CASSLVLAGVRETQYF. As DNA, the CDR3 is TGCGCCAGCAGCCTGGTGCTAGCGGGAGTCCGGGAGACCCAGTACTTC.

This rearrangement joins TRBV7-8 to TRBJ1-6; D unclear. The CDR3 runs to 16 residues. CDR1 is SGHVS and CDR2 is FQNEAQ in the germline V gene. With 1 base removed from V and 4 bases from J, the gap between germline ends came to 11 bases. This chain's CDR3 is CASSLGGGGYNSPLHF. The CDR3 DNA reads as TGTGCCAGCAGCTTAGGTGGCGGCGGGTATAATTCACCCCTCCACTTT.

The chain couples TRBV6-1 to TRBJ2-7; tentative D call: TRBD2 (5 bases). Germline CDR1 is MNHNS and CDR2 is SASEGT. There are 14 residues in the CDR3. V gave up 3 bases and J gave up 3 bases, with 12 bases separating them. CDR3 sequence reads: CASSDRAGLYEQYF. The CDR3 nucleotides are TGTGCCAGCAGTGATCGGGCGGGCCTCTACGAGCAGTACTTC.

V and J are TRBV27 and TRBJ2-7; 12 bases line up with TRBD2. Losses at the gene ends were 5 bases for V and 4 bases for J; bases not matched to a gene: 6. CDR3 length: 15 residues. Per the germline V gene, CDR1 is MNHEY and CDR2 is SMNVEV (reference sequence). CDR3 bases: TGTGCCAGCAGTCTAGCGGGAGGGGGCGGGTACGAGCAGTACTTC. This translates into CASSLAGGGGYEQYF.

The chain is built from TRBV6-1 and TRBJ1-5, with 7 bases lining up with TRBD1. The germline V gene has CDR1 MNHNS and CDR2 SASEGT. CDR3 length: 15 residues. After removal of 3 bases from V and 2 bases from J, the junction contained 4 bases not matched to a gene. CDR3: CASSDSTGGNQPQHF. In DNA form, the CDR3 reads TGTGCCAGCAGTGATTCTACAGGGGGCAATCAGCCCCAGCATTTT.

This chain links TRBV4-3 with TRBJ2-7; no clear D gene. The germline CDR1 and CDR2 sequences are LGHNA and YSLEER. This CDR3 is built from 13 residues. Trimming removed 1 base at V and 3 bases at J, with 7 bases between. The DNA for the CDR3 is TGCGCCAGCAGCCAAGTCCTACGCTACGAGCAGTACTTC. Translation: CASSQVLRYEQYF.

The chain couples TRBV27 to TRBJ1-1; D gene unclear. Germline V gene sequence: CDR1 MNHEY, CDR2 SMNVEV (reference sequence). CDR3 length: 13 amino acids. The germline V and J ends were trimmed by 1 base and 0 bases, with 3 bases remaining between them. The CDR3 DNA reads as TGTGCCAGCAGTTTATGGCTGAACACTGAAGCTTTCTTT. Translating it yields CASSLWLNTEAFF.

The chain is built from TRBV2 and TRBJ2-1; 10 positions agree with TRBD2. J gave up 1 base and V 3 bases, and 6 bases lay outside the gene matches. Germline CDR1 and CDR2: SNHLY and FYNNEI. The length of the CDR3 is 17 residues. CDR3 DNA: TGTGCCAGCAGTGAGGTGCCTAGCGGGAGTTCCTACAATGAGCAGTTCTTC. Protein: CASSEVPSGSSYNEQFF. The full variable domain, its missing parts supplied by reference TRBV2 and TRBJ2-1, is EPEVTQTPSHQVTQMGQEVILRCVPISNHLYFYWYRQILGQKVEFLVSFYNNEISEKSEIFDDQFSVERPDGSNFTLKIRSTKLEDSAMYFCASSEVPSGSSYNEQFFGPGTRLTVL.

This chain links TRBV5-5 with TRBJ2-7; 7 bases are a match to TRBD1. Germline assignment: CDR1 SGHKS and CDR2 YYEKEE (reference sequence). Germline trimming cut 2 bases from V and 5 bases from J; bases unmatched to any gene: 4. The CDR3 has 13 amino acids. The CDR3 coding sequence is TGTGCCAGCAGCTTAGACAGGGCCCACGAGCAGTACTTC. Translated, it gives CASSLDRAHEQYF.

The V and J genes are TRBV28 and TRBJ2-5; possible D gene TRBD1, 6 bases. The CDR3 is made up of 17 amino acids. CDR1 MDHEN and CDR2 SYDVKM come from the germline V gene. Trimming removed 5 bases at V and 1 base at J, with 20 bases between. CDR3 sequence (DNA): TGTGCCAGCAGTAATCCAGGGGCGATCTCGACCCAAGAGACCCAGTACTTC. Translating it yields CASSNPGAISTQETQYF.

The chain joins TRBV9 to TRBJ1-2; 9 bases map to TRBD1. This CDR3 has 14 amino acids. Germline trimming cut 4 bases from V and 8 bases from J; bases unmatched to any gene: 9. Per germline, CDR1 SGDLS and CDR2 YYNGEE. For the CDR3, the DNA is TGTGCCAGCAGCTCCTCCGGGACAGGGAGGGGCTACACCTTC. It is translated as CASSSSGTGRGYTF.

The rearrangement uses TRBV28 and TRBJ1-2; D gene ambiguous. This CDR3 has 13 amino acids. The germline gives CDR1 MDHEN, CDR2 SYDVKM. V lost 2 bases and J lost 6, with 10 bases in between. The CDR3 reads CASSLTSTNGYTF. Here the CDR3 DNA reads TGTGCCAGCAGTTTAACTAGTACGAATGGCTACACCTTC.

This chain joins TRBV28 and TRBJ2-1, with TRBD1 identical over 7 bases. J lost 5 bases, V lost 3 bases, and 13 bases had no gene match. The CDR3 length is 17 residues. CDR1 MDHEN and CDR2 SYDVKM come from the germline V gene. CDR3 nucleotide sequence: TGTGCCAGCAGTTTTGAGGGGGCTATAGGCAGCGACAATGAGCAGTTCTTC. Amino acid sequence: CASSFEGAIGSDNEQFF.

The rearrangement uses TRBV10-3 and TRBJ2-2; 9 bases are a match to TRBD1. CDR1 and CDR2 (germline): ENHRY, SYGVKD. Unmatched junction bases numbered 6, after V lost 6 bases and J lost 4 bases. CDR3 length: 15 amino acids. The CDR3 DNA sequence: TGTGCCATCAGGACCCGGGACAGGGCCACCGGGGAGCTGTTTTTT. It codes for CAIRTRDRATGELFF.